This TCR beta chain was sequenced in a study of tumor-infiltrating lymphocytes in primary liver carcinoma. Looking at the study overall: Patients' primary liver carcinoma was surgically resected.

The CDR3 length is 13 residues. CDR1 and CDR2 from the germline V gene are GTSNPN and SVGIG (reference sequence). V lost 0 bases to trimming and J lost 9 bases, with 12 bases between them. Notes on the study in general: Against blood, tumors held a significantly higher top-250-clone fraction (p = 0.039). It was tumor-adjacent and tumor-blood pairs that overlapped less than tumor region pairs did.

TCR beta cDNA was reverse-transcribed from 500 to 550 ng of total RNA. The reaction used a constant-region primer and ProtoScript II reverse transcriptase. Slightly modified ARM-PCR with three nested multiplex PCR rounds yielded TCR beta libraries. The study ran its first two PCR rounds for roughly 9 cycles each, using TRBV1-TRBV30 forward primers and a C-beta reverse primer. TCRdb independently ran MiXCR on the multiplex PCR reads; one entry per CDR3 protein. The repertoire holds a few hundred thousand distinct CDR3 sequences, 45% to 70% seen once, with about 18% in the top ten. Germline DNA was also extracted, while the blood RNA originated from unsorted whole blood. Concerning this clonotype: No antigen is known for it.

The sample taken for sequencing was peripheral blood. This TCR came from a woman aged 25 to 39 with primary liver carcinoma and hepatitis B virus infection. The V and J genes are TRBV30 and TRBJ2-1, with D perhaps matching TRBD2 (7 bases). CDR3: CAWSVLGGREQFF. The CDR3 bases are TGTGCCTGGAGTGTACTGGGGGGGCGTGAGCAGTTCTTC. Full variable domain (outside the CDR3, taken from reference TRBV30 and TRBJ2-1): SQTIHQWPATLVQPVGSPLSLECTVEGTSNPNLYWYRQAAGRGLQLLFYSVGIGQISSEVPQNLSASRPQDRQFILSSKKLLLSDSGFYLCAWSVLGGREQFFGPGTRLTVL.